Shown below are 12 T cell receptor beta chains from a single sample sequenced in a study of T cell changes during pregnancy in multiple sclerosis. Profiled with immunoSEQ multiplex PCR; TCRdb holds only in-frame clones, not every one. The profile shows about 43,000 clones, roughly 90% of them singletons. Specimen: peripheral blood, collected in the second trimester of pregnancy. These receptors came from a female donor in good health, enrolled as a control in a pregnancy study.

The CDR3 sequence is CSVEREGAEAFF. As DNA, the CDR3 is TGCAGCGTTGAGCGGGAAGGCGCTGAAGCTTTCTTT. This chain uses TRBV29-1 with TRBJ1-1, with D unresolved. Trimming took 3 bases from V and 6 from J, leaving 11 bases between them. In germline, CDR1 is SQVTM, CDR2 ANQGSEA. CDR3 length: 12 residues. The complete variable domain, with remaining parts taken from reference TRBV29-1 and TRBJ1-1, reads SAVISQKPSRDICQRGTSLTIQCQVDSQVTMMFWYRQQPGQSLTLIATANQGSEATYESGFVIDKFPISRPNLTFSTLTVSNMSPEDSSIYLCSVEREGAEAFFGQGTRLTVV.

This rearrangement joins TRBV7-6 to TRBJ2-3, with D perhaps TRBD2 (6 bases). This CDR3 region has 13 residues. Germline lookup yields CDR1 SGHVS and CDR2 FNYEAQ. V lost 5 bases, J lost 1 base, and 7 bases lay in between. The CDR3 sequence: CASSPGGTDTQYF. In DNA, the CDR3 is TGTGCCAGCAGCCCGGGGGGCACAGATACGCAGTATTTT.

J is TRBJ2-7 and V is TRBV6-5, with 9 bases identical to TRBD2. The germline V gene has CDR1 MNHEY and CDR2 SVGAGI. Trimming at V came to 7 bases and at J to 2 bases, leaving 9 bases not matched to a gene. CDR3 length: 15 residues. The CDR3 bases are TGTGCCAGCAAACCAAGCGGGGGGCCCCCCTACGAGCAGTACTTC. Protein sequence: CASKPSGGPPYEQYF.

This CDR3 is CASSESAGPYEQYF. In nucleotides, the CDR3 is TGTGCCAGCAGTGAATCTGCGGGGCCCTACGAGCAGTACTTC. The J gene is TRBJ2-7, the V gene TRBV6-4; weak D call: TRBD2 (6 bases). This CDR3 comprises 14 residues. Deletions cut 3 bases from V and 2 bases from J, with 11 bases between. The V gene's germline CDR1 is MRHNA and CDR2 SNTAGT.

The V and J genes are TRBV10-3 and TRBJ1-2, with D possibly matching TRBD1 (6 bases). Trimming took 4 bases from V and 6 from J, leaving 12 bases between them. Germline CDR1 and CDR2: ENHRY and SYGVKD. There are 13 residues in the CDR3. This CDR3 reads CAISAQGRDGYTF. CDR3 nucleotide sequence: TGTGCCATCAGTGCGCAGGGGAGGGATGGCTACACCTTC.

V is TRBV29-1 and J is TRBJ2-1, with 8 bases identical to TRBD2. CDR1 is SQVTM and CDR2 is ANQGSEA in the germline V gene. This CDR3 is 14 amino acids long. V lost 4 bases to trimming and J lost 8 bases; unmatched junction nucleotides: 10. The CDR3 nucleotides read TGCAGCGTTGGGGAGGGACTAGTTGTCGATGAGCAGTTCTTC. It translates to CSVGEGLVVDEQFF.

This chain uses TRBV27 with TRBJ1-1, with 7 bases aligning to TRBD1. This CDR3 contains 14 residues. Unmatched junction bases numbered 7, after V lost 4 bases and J lost 5 bases. Germline V gene sequence: CDR1 MNHEY, CDR2 SMNVEV (reference sequence). The CDR3 region is CASSWGQRGTEAFF. CDR3 nucleotide sequence: TGTGCCAGCAGTTGGGGACAGCGAGGGACTGAAGCTTTCTTT.

J is TRBJ1-1 and V is TRBV30; no clear D. CDR3 size: 13 residues. Germline-derived CDR1 and CDR2 are GTSNPN and SVGIG (reference sequence). V was shortened by 3 bases and J by 2 bases, with 10 bases between the two germline ends. The CDR3 bases are TGTGCCTGGAGCCCGCGGCCAAACACTGAAGCTTTCTTT. It encodes CAWSPRPNTEAFF.

This chain uses TRBV14 with TRBJ2-7; maybe TRBD1 (6 bases). This CDR3 is built from 14 residues. From germline, CDR1 is SGHDN and CDR2 FVKESK. V shed 0 bases and J shed 5 bases, with 11 bases lying between them. The CDR3: CASSQDLRGNEQYF. The CDR3 DNA reads as TGTGCCAGCAGCCAAGATCTGAGGGGGAACGAGCAGTACTTC.

The V and J genes are TRBV19 and TRBJ1-2; D gene ambiguous. Trimming stripped 3 bases from V and 1 base from J, with 12 bases between. Germline V CDR1 and CDR2: LNHDA, SQIVND (reference sequence). The CDR3 sequence is 15 residues long. The CDR3 is CASSIPLADNYGYTF. In DNA, the CDR3 is TGTGCCAGTAGTATCCCATTGGCCGATAACTATGGCTACACCTTC.

The chain has TRBV9 and TRBJ1-1, with no clear D. There are 15 residues in the CDR3. Germline CDR1 SGDLS, CDR2 YYNGEE. The germline V and J ends were trimmed by 2 bases and 0 bases, with 11 bases remaining between them. The CDR3 nucleotides are TGTGCCAGCAGCGTTAGCAGCATCATGAACACTGAAGCTTTCTTT. It translates to CASSVSSIMNTEAFF.

The V and J genes are TRBV7-8 and TRBJ1-2; tentative D call: TRBD1 (5 bases). CDR3 length: 14 residues. Germline assignment: CDR1 SGHVS and CDR2 FQNEAQ. V was cut by 0 bases and J by 8 bases, with 13 bases left in between. In DNA form, the CDR3 reads TGTGCCAGCAGCTTAGCCGGACAACAAGCGGGCTACACCTTC. Protein: CASSLAGQQAGYTF. Variable domain in full (rest from reference TRBV7-8 and TRBJ1-2): GAGVSQSPRYKVAKRGQDVALRCDPISGHVSLFWYQQALGQGPEFLTYFQNEAQLDKSGLPSDRFFAERPEGSVSTLKIQRTQQEDSAVYLCASSLAGQQAGYTFGSGTRLTVV.